The 15 T cell receptor beta chains in this list originate from one sample, sequenced in a study of CD8 T cells in Susac syndrome. With random hexamers, reverse transcription was performed on about 0.5 to 1 ug of RNA. TCRdb processed the immunoSEQ multiplex PCR reads anew with MiXCR; each CDR3 protein has one entry. The sample yields 120,000 to 150,000 distinct CDR3 sequences, around 94% seen once. Sequenced input: CD4+ T cells from PBMCs. The source is a human donor in good health.

The V and J genes are TRBV27 and TRBJ2-7, with D perhaps matching TRBD1 or TRBD2 (5 bases each). Germline CDR1 MNHEY, CDR2 SMNVEV (reference sequence). Trimming pared 4 bases from V and 12 bases from J, leaving 19 bases between. The CDR3 contains 13 residues. CDR3 region: CASSSRIRDGWYF. CDR3 bases: TGTGCCAGCAGTTCCCGCATACGGGACGGTTGGTACTTC.

The V call is TRBV2, the J call TRBJ2-2; D is undetermined. The V and J ends lost 3 bases and 3 bases respectively, with 5 bases between them. The CDR3 length is 13 residues. The germline V gene has CDR1 SNHLY and CDR2 FYNNEI. The CDR3: CASSDFYTGELFF. The CDR3 DNA follows: TGTGCCAGCAGTGATTTCTACACCGGGGAGCTGTTTTTT.

The chain uses TRBV29-1 and TRBJ1-1, with unresolved D. The CDR3 consists of 12 residues. The germline V and J ends were trimmed by 1 base and 10 bases, with 13 bases remaining between them. CDR1 is SQVTM, CDR2 ANQGSEA, per germline. Here the CDR3 reads CSVEGSPPGAFF. The CDR3 nucleotides are TGCAGCGTTGAAGGGTCACCCCCCGGAGCTTTCTTT.

The J gene is TRBJ2-1, the V gene TRBV7-3; 12 bases fit TRBD2. V dropped 3 bases and J dropped 9; count of bases not matched to a gene: 9. The germline CDR1 and CDR2 sequences are SGHTA and FQGTGA. This CDR3 contains 16 residues. CDR3 nucleotides: TGTGCCAGCAGCTTCGAAGGGACTAGCGGGTGGAGTGAGCAGTTCTTC. Amino acids: CASSFEGTSGWSEQFF.

The chain employs TRBV12-3 or TRBV12-4 and TRBJ1-2; D not certain. Between the trimmed V and J ends, which lost 4 bases and 3 bases, there was a span of 15 bases. This CDR3 is built from 15 residues. CDR3 nucleotide sequence: TGTGCCAGCAGTTCGTTAGATCAAATGGACTATGGCTACACCTTC. This sequence encodes CASSSLDQMDYGYTF.

The J gene is TRBJ2-5, the V gene TRBV7-6; 8 bases are a match to TRBD2. The germline gives CDR1 SGHVS, CDR2 FNYEAQ. J gave up 0 bases and V 5 bases, and 8 bases lay outside the gene matches. This CDR3 has 16 amino acids. CDR3 DNA: TGTGCCAGCAGCCCGTTCAGCGGGAGCTACCAAGAGACCCAGTACTTC. Protein sequence: CASSPFSGSYQETQYF.

This chain joins TRBV11-2 and TRBJ1-2; D gene uncertain. This CDR3 has 15 residues. Between the trimmed V and J ends, which lost 0 bases and 4 bases, there was a span of 12 bases. From germline, CDR1 is SGHAT and CDR2 FQNNGV. In nucleotides, the CDR3 is TGTGCCAGCAGCTTAGATAGGACTACGGTCTATGGCTACACCTTC. As protein: CASSLDRTTVYGYTF.

This clonotype was detected once. J is TRBJ2-3 and V is TRBV11-1, with 12 bases that match TRBD2. Germline trimming cut 5 bases from V and 6 bases from J; bases unmatched to any gene: 6. This CDR3 contains 15 residues. Germline CDR1 and CDR2: SGHAT and FQDESV (reference sequence). DNA of the CDR3: TGTGCCAGCAGCCCCGGGACTAGCGGGCCTGATACGCAGTATTTT. Its translation: CASSPGTSGPDTQYF.

The chain is built from TRBV19 and TRBJ2-6; D is unresolved. This CDR3 spans 16 amino acids. V lost 3 bases to trimming and J lost 0 bases, with 9 bases between them. CDR1 is LNHDA and CDR2 is SQIVND in the germline V gene (reference sequence). For the CDR3, the DNA is TGTGCCAGTAGTATTTCCGGGTTCTCTGGGGCCAACGTCCTGACTTTC. This gives the protein CASSISGFSGANVLTF.

The chain couples TRBV3-1 to TRBJ2-5; D unresolved. The CDR3 contains 13 residues. The V gene's germline CDR1 is LGHDT and CDR2 YNNKEL (reference sequence). The V end lost 0 bases, the J end lost 5 bases, and 7 bases lay between the germline ends. CDR3 sequence (DNA): TGTGCCAGCAGCCAAGATAGGGTGGAGACCCAGTACTTC. Translating it yields CASSQDRVETQYF.

The V and J genes are TRBV2 and TRBJ2-5, with 12 bases identical to TRBD1. This CDR3 is built from 15 residues. V shed 3 bases, J shed 5 bases, and the junction held 4 bases outside the gene matches. Germline V gene data show CDR1 as SNHLY and CDR2 as FYNNEI. The CDR3 loop reads CASSDGTGGRETQYF. CDR3 in DNA: TGTGCCAGCAGTGACGGGACAGGGGGCCGGGAGACCCAGTACTTC.

V and J are TRBV11-2 and TRBJ2-7; D may be TRBD2 (5 bases). The CDR3 runs to 16 residues. The germline gives CDR1 SGHAT, CDR2 FQNNGV. V lost 2 bases, J lost 0 bases, and 14 bases lay in between. The CDR3 DNA follows: TGTGCCAGCAGCTTATATGGCGGGCCGAGCTCCTACGAGCAGTACTTC. Its protein is CASSLYGGPSSYEQYF. Variable domain in full (rest from reference TRBV11-2 and TRBJ2-7): EAGVAQSPRYKIIEKRQSVAFWCNPISGHATLYWYQQILGQGPKLLIQFQNNGVVDDSQLPKDRFSAERLKGVDSTLKIQPAKLEDSAVYLCASSLYGGPSSYEQYFGPGTRLTVT.

The V call is TRBV25-1, the J call TRBJ1-4, with D tentatively TRBD1 (5 bases). Deletions cut 4 bases from V and 7 bases from J, with 10 bases between. Germline assignment: CDR1 MGHDK and CDR2 SYGVNS. The CDR3 consists of 13 residues. In DNA form, the CDR3 reads TGTGCCAGCAGTGTGGGGGGTGCTGAAAAACTGTTTTTT. Translation: CASSVGGAEKLFF.

The rearrangement uses TRBV25-1 and TRBJ1-3, with D hard to call. Trimming left V 3 bases short and J 2 bases short, with 5 bases between. This CDR3 spans 13 amino acids. CDR1 is MGHDK, CDR2 SYGVNS, per germline. The CDR3 DNA follows: TGTGCCAGCAGTGAGGCCGCTGGAAACACCATATATTTT. It encodes CASSEAAGNTIYF.

The chain is built from TRBV12-3 or TRBV12-4 and TRBJ2-2; possibly TRBD2 for D (5 bases). V was clipped by 7 bases and J by 7 bases, with 16 bases between them. The CDR3 consists of 14 residues. DNA of the CDR3: TGTGCCAGCACGACGGGAACACCGAACGGGGAGCTGTTTTTT. Residues: CASTTGTPNGELFF.